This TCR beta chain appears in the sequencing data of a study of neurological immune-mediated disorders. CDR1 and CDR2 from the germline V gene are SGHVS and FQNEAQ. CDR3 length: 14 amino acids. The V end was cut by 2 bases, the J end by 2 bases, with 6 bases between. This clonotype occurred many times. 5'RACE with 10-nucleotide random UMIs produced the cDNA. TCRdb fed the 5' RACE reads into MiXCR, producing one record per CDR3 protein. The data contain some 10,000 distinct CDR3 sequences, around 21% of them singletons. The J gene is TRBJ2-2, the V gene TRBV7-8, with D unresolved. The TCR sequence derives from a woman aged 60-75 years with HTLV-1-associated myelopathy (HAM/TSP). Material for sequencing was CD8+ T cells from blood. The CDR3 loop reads CASSLYVNTGELFF. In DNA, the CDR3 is TGTGCCAGCAGCTTATATGTAAACACCGGGGAGCTGTTTTTT.